This T cell receptor beta chain is drawn from a study of blood T cell repertoires in COVID-19. The assay was immunoSEQ multiplex PCR, and TCRdb's table has in-frame clones only and misses some. The sample has 30,000 to 50,000 clones, more than 70% seen once. This CDR3 is 13 amino acids long. J was trimmed by 7 bases and V by 4 bases; bases with no gene match: 6. Germline V CDR1 and CDR2: MNHEY, SVGAGI. This clonotype was sampled from a man in his 60s with acute or convalescent COVID-19. This chain joins TRBV6-5 and TRBJ1-2; 7 bases fit TRBD1. The specimen was peripheral blood. The CDR3 reads CASSSGQVSGYTF. In DNA form, the CDR3 reads TGTGCCAGCAGTTCCGGACAGGTCTCTGGCTACACCTTC.